This T cell receptor (beta chain) comes out of a study of blood T cell repertoires in COVID-19 (dated by TCRdb to between 2020 and 2021). The study in broad terms: The collaborator samples originated in the United States, Italy and Spain and spanned the acute and convalescent phases of COVID-19. The material from the prospective study consisted of cDNA or gDNA derived from T cells, B-cell-depleted T cells, or PBMCs. The dataset comprised deeply sampled blood TCRbeta repertoires from subjects exposed to, actively infected with, or recovered from COVID-19. The repertoires were released in a freely available public database intended as a resource for research on the immune response to SARS-CoV-2. Samples were obtained from the ongoing ImmuneRACE study (first 160 participants) and from 1,254 subjects provided by 6 global collaborators. The sample metadata nearly always contained a de-identified subject ID, COVID-19 status, age in years and sex. HLA class I and class II types, where available, came from metadata supplied by the sample provider rather than from assay-based typing. The study at large found these results: How much clinical and demographic metadata was included differed by source and by participant, and the metadata was provided uncurated.

Whole blood was collected in K2EDTA tubes by collaborating institutions according to the institutions' own protocols. For TCRbeta analysis, collaborators shipped samples in one of three forms: frozen whole blood, isolated PBMCs, or DNA extracted from either of those sample types. The immunoSEQ Assay, a bias-controlled multiplex PCR, was used to amplify TCRbeta CDR3 regions from genomic DNA. The original pipeline was this. The number of nucleated cells in each sample was estimated from the amplification of reference gene primers within the assay. Sequence reads were collapsed and filtered to measure the absolute abundance of every unique TCRbeta CDR3 rearrangement. For each sample, productive Simpson clonality was calculated by taking the square root of Simpson's diversity index across productive rearrangements. The clones in this table, taken by TCRdb from immuneACCESS, are in-frame only. Not every clone is retained; where verified, under half of the shortfall comes from an unresolved V gene, and the cause of the rest is unknown. V, J and clone size reflect that table, while D and trimming were determined from the DNA. This sample has around 220,000 clones in its table, and under 90% of those were observed once. 15% to 20% of the sample rests with the top ten.

CDR1 MNHEY and CDR2 SMNVEV were looked up in the germline V gene (reference sequence). The CDR3 runs 18 residues from the cysteine to the phenylalanine. The DNA shown is the 54-base CDR3, in frame from base 1. Germline trimming: 2 bases from V, 0 bases from J; junction bases outside gene matches: 7. With regard to this clone: Its specific antigen is unknown. Per-base quality was not reported, and no clone a single base away is much larger than it.

Sequences were obtained from peripheral blood. Rearrangement joined TRBV27 to TRBJ2-5, and TRBD2 aligns with 12 junction nucleotides. The sequence was obtained from a man aged 25-45 years with active or convalescent COVID-19. The CDR3 sequence is CASSLLAGGPGYQETQYF. The DNA sequence follows: TGTGCCAGCAGTTTACTAGCGGGAGGGCCGGGGTACCAAGAGACCCAGTACTTC.